This T cell receptor (beta chain) was identified during a study of cytomegalovirus exposure and HLA in healthy donors (dated by TCRdb to between 2016 and 2019). Notes on the research overall: According to a later analysis, the roughly 120 validation repertoires were produced on the same platform as the approximately 610 repertoires of the first cohort. Besides the first cohort of roughly 700 subjects, a separate validation cohort made up of 120 different subjects was used. To predict cytomegalovirus infection status, the study brought together high-throughput TCR immunosequencing, statistical association of individual TCRs with disease status, and machine learning. The study aimed to test whether signatures of past pathogen exposure could be identified by cataloging public T cell receptors. The paper's findings and limits, for the study overall: The classifier was reported to diagnose cytomegalovirus status with high specificity and sensitivity in both the original cohort and the validation cohort. Three of the identified cytomegalovirus-associated TCR beta chains were confirmed in vitro to be specific for cytomegalovirus antigens. In the study, around 150 TCR beta chains were listed as associated with cytomegalovirus. Across donors, most TCR sequences were observed very rarely, whereas some public TCRs were present in many individuals. The authors suggested that the approach could potentially be extended to other disease states and immunological phenotypes. Of the cluster scores, 90% to 95% were above 0 in a later analysis, which found that TCRs clustered in the first cohort also tended to co-occur in the 120 validation repertoires. The validation cohort had no HLA typing available for a later analysis, so co-occurrence within that cohort was assessed over all 110 or so repertoires.

Donors formed part of the validation cohort, which comprised about 130 subjects and was distinct from the first cohort of 666 subjects. From the cysteine up to the phenylalanine, the CDR3 has a length of 14 residues. This entry keeps only the CDR3 DNA: 42 bases, framed from base 1. CDR1 MGHRA and CDR2 YSYEKL are derived from the germline V gene. Between the V and J ends, shortened by 5 bases and 3 bases respectively, the junction contains 13 bases. Library creation used the immunoSEQ multiplex PCR assay. Concerning the study's data processing: To diagnose cytomegalovirus status from the catalog of TCR beta chain sequences, a statistical classification framework was built. Sourced from immuneACCESS, this table was stored by TCRdb with only in-frame sequences that have V and J called. A share of the clones is absent; for the studies checked, an unresolved V gene accounts for under half, and the remainder has no known explanation. From that table come the V and J calls and clone size; the DNA was used to work out D and trimming. For this sample the table gives about 160,000 clones, of which roughly 86% were detected only once. The ten top clones hold approximately 10% of the sample.

Comments on this clone: Its recognized antigen is unknown. No qualities accompany the bases; no much larger clone lies one base away.

Material: PBMCs. The chain is encoded by TRBV4-1 joined to TRBJ1-2; possibly the D gene is TRBD1, per 5 matching bases. This TCR derives from a woman aged 18-29 years in good health and CMV-seropositive. The nucleotide sequence is TGCGCCAGCAGCAGCCCCACCAGGGACTATGGCTACACCTTC. Its protein product is CASSSPTRDYGYTF.